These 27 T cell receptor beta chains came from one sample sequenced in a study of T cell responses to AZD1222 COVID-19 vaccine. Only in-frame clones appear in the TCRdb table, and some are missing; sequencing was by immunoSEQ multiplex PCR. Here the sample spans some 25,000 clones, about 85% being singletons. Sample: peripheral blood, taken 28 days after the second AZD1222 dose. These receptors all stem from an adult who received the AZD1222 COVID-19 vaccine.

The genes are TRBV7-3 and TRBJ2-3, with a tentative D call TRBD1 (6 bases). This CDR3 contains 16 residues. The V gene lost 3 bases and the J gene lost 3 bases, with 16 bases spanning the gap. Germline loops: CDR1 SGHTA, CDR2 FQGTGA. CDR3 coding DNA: TGTGCCAGCAGCTTTGCTGGGACACGGGCGACAGATACGCAGTATTTT. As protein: CASSFAGTRATDTQYF.

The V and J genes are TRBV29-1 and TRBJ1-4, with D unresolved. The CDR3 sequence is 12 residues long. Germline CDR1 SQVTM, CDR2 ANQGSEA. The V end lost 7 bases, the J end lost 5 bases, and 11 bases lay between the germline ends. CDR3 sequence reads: CSGGRPNEKLFF. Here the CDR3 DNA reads TGCAGCGGGGGTCGGCCCAATGAAAAACTGTTTTTT.

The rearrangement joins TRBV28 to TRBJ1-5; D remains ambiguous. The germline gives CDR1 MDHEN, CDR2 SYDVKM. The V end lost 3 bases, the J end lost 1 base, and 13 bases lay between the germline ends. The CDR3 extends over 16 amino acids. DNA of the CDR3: TGTGCCAGCAGTTTGTTCTCAGGTCGGAGCAATCAGCCCCAGCATTTT. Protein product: CASSLFSGRSNQPQHF.

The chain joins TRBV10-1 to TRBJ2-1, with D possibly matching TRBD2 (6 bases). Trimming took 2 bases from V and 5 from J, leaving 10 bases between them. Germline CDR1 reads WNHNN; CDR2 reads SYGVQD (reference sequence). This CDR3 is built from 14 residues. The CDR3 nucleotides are TGCGCCAGCAGTGAGATGGGAGGAAACAATGAGCAGTTCTTC. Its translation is CASSEMGGNNEQFF.

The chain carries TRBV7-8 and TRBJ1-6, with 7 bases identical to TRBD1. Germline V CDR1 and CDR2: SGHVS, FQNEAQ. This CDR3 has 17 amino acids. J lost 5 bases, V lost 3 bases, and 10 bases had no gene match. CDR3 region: CASSFNSGTDNNSPLHF. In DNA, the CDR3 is TGTGCCAGCAGCTTCAATTCCGGGACAGATAATAATTCACCCCTCCACTTT.

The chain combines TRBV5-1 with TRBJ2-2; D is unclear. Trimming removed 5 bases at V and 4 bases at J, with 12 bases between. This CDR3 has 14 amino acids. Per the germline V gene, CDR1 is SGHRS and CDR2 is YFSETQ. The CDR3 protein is CASSSVQSTGELFF. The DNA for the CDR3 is TGCGCCAGCAGTTCAGTCCAGAGCACCGGGGAGCTGTTTTTT.

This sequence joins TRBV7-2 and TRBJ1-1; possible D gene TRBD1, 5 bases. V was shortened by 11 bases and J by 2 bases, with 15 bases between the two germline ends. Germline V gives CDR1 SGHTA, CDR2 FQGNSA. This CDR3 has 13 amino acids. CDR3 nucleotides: TGTGCCTGCGGCCCCAGGGTTAACACTGAAGCTTTCTTT. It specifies CACGPRVNTEAFF. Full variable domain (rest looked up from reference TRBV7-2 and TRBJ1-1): GAGVSQSPSNKVTEKGKDVELRCDPISGHTALYWYRQSLGQGLEFLIYFQGNSAPDKSGLPSDRFSAERTGGSVSTLTIQRTQQEDSAVYLCACGPRVNTEAFFGQGTRLTVV.

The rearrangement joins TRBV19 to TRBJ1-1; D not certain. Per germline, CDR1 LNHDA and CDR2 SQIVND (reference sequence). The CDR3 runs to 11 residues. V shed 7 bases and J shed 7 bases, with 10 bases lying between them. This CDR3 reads CASTTVVEAFF. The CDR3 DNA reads TGTGCCAGTACTACAGTGGTTGAAGCTTTCTTT.

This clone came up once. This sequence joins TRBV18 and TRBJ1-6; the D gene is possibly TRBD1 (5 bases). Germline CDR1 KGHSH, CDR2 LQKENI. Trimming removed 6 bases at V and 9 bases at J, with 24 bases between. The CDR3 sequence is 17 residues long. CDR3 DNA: TGTGCCAGCTCCCCGACTGGGCAGGGAGCAAGCATTTCACCCCTCCACTTT. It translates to CASSPTGQGASISPLHF.

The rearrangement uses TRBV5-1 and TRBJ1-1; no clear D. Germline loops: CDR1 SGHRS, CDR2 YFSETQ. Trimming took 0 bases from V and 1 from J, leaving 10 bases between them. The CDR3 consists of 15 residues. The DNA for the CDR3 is TGCGCCAGCAGCTTGGCCTTCGGAGAGAACACTGAAGCTTTCTTT. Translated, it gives CASSLAFGENTEAFF.

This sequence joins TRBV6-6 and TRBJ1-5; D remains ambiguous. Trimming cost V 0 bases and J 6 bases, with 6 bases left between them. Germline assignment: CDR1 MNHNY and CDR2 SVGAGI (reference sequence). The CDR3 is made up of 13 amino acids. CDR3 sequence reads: CASSYSQTQPQHF. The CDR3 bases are TGTGCCAGCAGTTACTCCCAAACTCAGCCCCAGCATTTT.

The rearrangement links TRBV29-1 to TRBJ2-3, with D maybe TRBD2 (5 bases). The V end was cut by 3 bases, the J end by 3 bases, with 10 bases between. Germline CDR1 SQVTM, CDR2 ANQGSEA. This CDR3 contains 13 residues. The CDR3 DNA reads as TGCAGCGTTGACCCTGGAGGTACAGATACGCAGTATTTT. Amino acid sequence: CSVDPGGTDTQYF.

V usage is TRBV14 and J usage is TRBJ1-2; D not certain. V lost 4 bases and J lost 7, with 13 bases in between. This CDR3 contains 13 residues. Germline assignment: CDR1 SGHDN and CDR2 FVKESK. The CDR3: CASSRGLQLGYTF. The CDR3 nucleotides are TGTGCCAGCAGCCGAGGGCTACAACTTGGCTACACCTTC.

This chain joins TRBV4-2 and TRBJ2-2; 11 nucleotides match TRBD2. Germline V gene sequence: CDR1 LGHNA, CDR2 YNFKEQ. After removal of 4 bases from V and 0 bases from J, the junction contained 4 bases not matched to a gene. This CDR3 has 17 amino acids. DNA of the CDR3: TGTGCCAGCAGCCCTGTTAGCGGGGGGGCGAACACCGGGGAGCTGTTTTTT. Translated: CASSPVSGGANTGELFF.

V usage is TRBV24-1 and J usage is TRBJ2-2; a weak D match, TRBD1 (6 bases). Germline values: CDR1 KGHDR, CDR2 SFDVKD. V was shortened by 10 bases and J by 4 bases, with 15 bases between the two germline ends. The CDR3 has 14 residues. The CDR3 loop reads CATRQGSGTGELFF. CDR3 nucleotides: TGTGCCACTCGCCAGGGGAGTGGCACCGGGGAGCTGTTTTTT.

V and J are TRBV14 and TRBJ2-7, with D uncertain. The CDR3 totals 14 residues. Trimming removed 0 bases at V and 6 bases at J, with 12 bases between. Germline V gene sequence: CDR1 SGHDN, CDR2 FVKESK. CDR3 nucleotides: TGTGCCAGCAGCCAAGATTTGTCTAGAGGCGAGCAGTACTTC. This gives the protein CASSQDLSRGEQYF.

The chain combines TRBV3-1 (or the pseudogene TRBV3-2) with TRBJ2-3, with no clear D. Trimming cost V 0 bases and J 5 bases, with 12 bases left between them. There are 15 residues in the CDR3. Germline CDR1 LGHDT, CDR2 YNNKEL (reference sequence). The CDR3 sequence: CASSQERLTGDTQYF. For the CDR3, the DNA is TGTGCCAGCAGCCAAGAGCGCTTAACGGGAGATACGCAGTATTTT.

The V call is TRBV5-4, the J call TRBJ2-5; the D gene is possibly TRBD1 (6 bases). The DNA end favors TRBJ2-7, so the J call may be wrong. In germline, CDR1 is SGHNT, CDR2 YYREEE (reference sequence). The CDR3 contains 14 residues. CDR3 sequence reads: CASSPDRATGEQYF. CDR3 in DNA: TGTGCCAGCAGCCCGGACAGAGCGACGGGCGAGCAGTACTTC.

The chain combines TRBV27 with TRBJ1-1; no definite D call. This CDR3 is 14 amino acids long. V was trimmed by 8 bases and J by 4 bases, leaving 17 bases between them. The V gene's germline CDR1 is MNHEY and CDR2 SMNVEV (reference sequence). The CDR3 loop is CASLSSLQTTEAFF. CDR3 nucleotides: TGTGCCAGCTTAAGTAGCCTACAGACCACTGAAGCTTTCTTT.

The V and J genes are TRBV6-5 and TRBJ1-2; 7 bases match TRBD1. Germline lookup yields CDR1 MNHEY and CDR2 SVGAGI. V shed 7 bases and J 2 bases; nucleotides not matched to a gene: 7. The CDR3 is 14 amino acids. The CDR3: CASTRAGGNYGYTF. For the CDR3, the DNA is TGTGCCAGCACGCGGGCAGGGGGGAACTATGGCTACACCTTC.

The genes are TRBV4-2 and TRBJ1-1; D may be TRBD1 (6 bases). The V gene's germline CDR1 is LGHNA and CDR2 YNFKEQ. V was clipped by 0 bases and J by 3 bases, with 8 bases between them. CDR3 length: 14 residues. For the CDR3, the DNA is TGTGCCAGCAGCCAAGAACCAGGGGACACTGAAGCTTTCTTT. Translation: CASSQEPGDTEAFF.

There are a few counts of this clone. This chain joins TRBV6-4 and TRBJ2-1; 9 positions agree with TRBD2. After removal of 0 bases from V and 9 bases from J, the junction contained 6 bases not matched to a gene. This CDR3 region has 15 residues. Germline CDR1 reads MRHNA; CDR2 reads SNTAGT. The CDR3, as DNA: TGTGCCAGCAGTGACTCGGGGACTAGCCGATTTGAGCAGTTCTTC. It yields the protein CASSDSGTSRFEQFF.

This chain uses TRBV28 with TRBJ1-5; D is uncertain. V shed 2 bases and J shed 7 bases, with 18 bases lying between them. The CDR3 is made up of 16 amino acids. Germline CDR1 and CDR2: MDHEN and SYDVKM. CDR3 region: CASSLPAAPLGQPQHF. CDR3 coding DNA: TGTGCCAGCAGTTTACCCGCGGCACCCTTAGGCCAGCCCCAGCATTTT. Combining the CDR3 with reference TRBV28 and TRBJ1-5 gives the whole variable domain DVKVTQSSRYLVKRTGEKVFLECVQDMDHENMFWYRQDPGLGLRLIYFSYDVKMKEKGDIPEGYSVSREKKERFSLILESASTNQTSMYLCASSLPAAPLGQPQHFGDGTRLSIL.

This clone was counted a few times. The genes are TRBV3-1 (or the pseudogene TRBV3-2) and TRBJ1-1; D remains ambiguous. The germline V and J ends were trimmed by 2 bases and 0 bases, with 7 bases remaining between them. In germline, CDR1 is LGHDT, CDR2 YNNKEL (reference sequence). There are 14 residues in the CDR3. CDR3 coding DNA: TGTGCCAGCAGCCAACGACCGCTGAACACTGAAGCTTTCTTT. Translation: CASSQRPLNTEAFF.

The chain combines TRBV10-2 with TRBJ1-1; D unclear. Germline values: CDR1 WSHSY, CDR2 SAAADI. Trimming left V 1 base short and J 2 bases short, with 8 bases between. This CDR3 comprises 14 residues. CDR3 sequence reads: CASSEFGSNTEAFF. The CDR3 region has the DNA TGCGCCAGCAGTGAGTTCGGCAGTAACACTGAAGCTTTCTTT.

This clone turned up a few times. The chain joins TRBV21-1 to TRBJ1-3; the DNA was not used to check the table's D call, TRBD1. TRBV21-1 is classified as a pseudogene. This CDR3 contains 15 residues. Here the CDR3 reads CASSIRTGCGNTIYF. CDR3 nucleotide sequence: TGTGCCAGCAGCATACGGACAGGGTGCGGAAACACCATATATTTT.

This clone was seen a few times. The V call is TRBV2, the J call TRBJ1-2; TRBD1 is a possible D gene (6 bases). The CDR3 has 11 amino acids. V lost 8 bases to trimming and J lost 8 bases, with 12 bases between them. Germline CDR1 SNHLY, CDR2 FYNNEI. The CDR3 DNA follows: TGTGCCAGCGGTCAGGGGCTCGGCTACACCTTC. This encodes CASGQGLGYTF.